This T cell receptor (beta chain) was obtained from a study of blood T cells in healthy people across ages (dated by TCRdb to 2013 to 2016). Background for the entire study: In model experiments, template switching captured about one uniquely barcoded TCR beta cDNA molecule for every two T cells. To track age-related changes in TCR beta repertoire diversity, the study relied on deep sequencing normalized with unique cDNA molecular identifiers. Donors were grouped into four age groups: young (average approximately 15 years), middle-aged (roughly 38), aged (about 59) and long-lived (around 82). Donors of different ages were randomly distributed across sequencing lanes to avoid experimental bias. Two additional independent replicas of 1 million unique cDNA reads from the same blood draw were analyzed for two donors (one aged 18 to 30 and one aged 80 or older).

Library preparation employed 5' RACE. The sequencer was an Illumina HiSeq 2500. A second roughly 6 to 12 cycle PCR used a sample-barcoded 5' primer and a J-beta primer mix. A template-switch 5' adaptor carrying 12 random nucleotides introduced a unique molecular identifier onto each TCR beta cDNA molecule. At least 2.5 million CDR3-containing paired-end reads were obtained from each sample. First-strand cDNA synthesis was performed from all RNA using the Mint cDNA synthesis kit, with priming by a TRBC-specific oligonucleotide. Following uracil-DNA glycosylase treatment, all cDNA underwent a first 18-cycle PCR with the universal primers M1SS and BC2_uni_R. Per the original workflow: For normalization, 1 million high-quality reads were randomly selected from each sample, with every read carrying a distinct molecular identifier. Reads with shared molecular identifiers were discarded instead of being binned into consensus sequences. MiTCR, with a Q25 quality threshold and the strictest error-elimination algorithm, was used for CDR3 identification, clonotype clustering and error correction. Lower-bound total TCR beta diversity was estimated with a nonparametric unseen species model using Euler transformation. TCRdb reprocessed the public reads (quality trimming at Q25 with fastp, clone calling with MiXCR) and kept in-frame beta chains. For every CDR3 protein sequence, its rows merge into one entry that carries the most common genes and DNA. None of the V and J calls come from the authors' own analysis; TCRdb made them. This sample holds over 700,000 distinct CDR3 sequences; approximately 55% were observed only once. The ten largest make up about two fifths of the sample.

Here is what the overall study found, with its caveats: The CMV infection status of donors was not known, potentially confounding age-related changes in expanded clonotypes. As age increased, observed TCR beta diversity per million T cells dropped in a roughly linear way, and a significant reduction was already evident by age around 41. Because profiling used bulk unsorted PBMCs, naive and antigen-experienced compartments could not be compared conclusively. Compared with the aged group, the long-lived group had more naive CD4+ T cells, fewer expanded clones and increased TCR diversity, a pattern suggesting age selection. There was a strong correlation between observed TCR beta diversity and the percentage of naive T cells measured by flow cytometry. Estimates of total diversity based on one million sequenced T cells were considered lower bounds and underestimates.

A note on this clonotype: It has no known antigen specificity. Base qualities are not provided; no much larger clone lies one nucleotide away.

Systemically healthy Caucasian individuals from Russia, approximately 39 in total and aged about 6 to 100 years, were included as donors. Roughly 9.5 milliliters of peripheral blood were drawn from each donor into EDTA-treated Vacutainer tubes. PBMCs were isolated by Ficoll-Paque density-gradient centrifugation, with at least 6 million obtained per sample. Trizol reagent was used to extract total RNA from the PBMCs, yielding at least 5 micrograms per sample. Naive CD45RAhigh/CD27high T cell percentages were measured by flow cytometry on a PBMC aliquot from every donor. From cysteine to phenylalanine, the CDR3 is 11 amino acids long. Of all the DNA, just the CDR3 is kept, 33 bases in frame from base 1. Trimming takes 6 bases from V and 7 bases from J, and the germline ends sit 7 bases apart. CDR1 and CDR2 are drawn from the germline V gene: SGHTA, FQGNSA.

The sample was blood. The rearranged segments are TRBV7-2 and TRBJ2-1, with a weak D call of TRBD2 (6 bases match). The TCR comes from a man older than 75 in good health. The DNA sequence follows: TGTGCCAGCAGACTAGCTAATGAGCAGTTCTTC. It is translated as CASRLANEQFF.